The T cell receptor beta chain described here comes from a study of blood T cell repertoires in COVID-19 (dated by TCRdb to the early 2020s). Concerning the study at large: Collaborator samples came from the United States, Italy and Spain and covered acute and convalescent phases of COVID-19. The prospective study material was composed of cDNA or gDNA derived from T cells, B-cell-depleted T cells, or PBMCs. Deeply sampled blood TCRbeta repertoires from subjects exposed to, actively infected with, or recovered from COVID-19 were included in the dataset. The repertoires were released in a freely available public database meant as a resource for research on the immune response to SARS-CoV-2. Samples came from the ongoing ImmuneRACE study (first 160 participants) plus 1,254 subjects from 6 global collaborators. The sample metadata nearly always contained a de-identified subject ID, COVID-19 status, age in years and sex. Where HLA class I and class II types were available, the types were taken from metadata supplied by the sample provider, not from assay-based typing.

Details on this clone: This clone's antigen is unknown. The sample holds no much larger clone one base away, and base qualities are not on file.

The collaborating institutions used their own protocols to collect whole blood in K2EDTA tubes. For TCRbeta analysis, collaborator samples were shipped as frozen whole blood, as isolated PBMCs, or as DNA extracted from either sample type. The research as a whole found: The quantity of clinical and demographic metadata differed by source and by participant and was supplied without curation.

The germline V gene specifies SGHTA as CDR1 and FQGNSA as CDR2. The V end gives up 3 bases and the J end 0 bases, leaving 3 bases in the junction not matched to a gene. The CDR3, cysteine through phenylalanine, is 15 amino acids long. The read is trimmed to its CDR3 DNA, 45 bases read in frame from base 1. TCRbeta CDR3 regions were amplified from genomic DNA by means of the immunoSEQ Assay, a bias-controlled multiplex PCR. The paper's data handling went like this. The number of nucleated cells in each sample was estimated by amplification of reference gene primers within the assay. To quantify the absolute abundance of each unique TCRbeta CDR3 rearrangement, sequence reads were collapsed and filtered. For each sample, productive Simpson clonality was calculated by taking the square root of Simpson's diversity index across productive rearrangements. TCRdb stores this immuneACCESS table with in-frame sequences only. Part of the clones is absent; in the studies checked, under half of the shortfall reflects unresolved V genes, and no reason is known for the rest. D and trimming were read from the DNA, whereas the V and J calls and clone size are those reported in that table. The sample has 35,000 to 55,000 clones on record, 90% of them singletons. Around 20% of the sample comes from the top ten.

The sample was peripheral blood. The TCR comes from a man in his 70s with active COVID-19. The chain is assembled from TRBV7-2 and TRBJ2-7, and 9 junctional nucleotides match TRBD1. The DNA is TGTGCCAGCAGCTTGACAGGGGGGGGCTCCTACGAGCAGTACTTC. Translated, this is CASSLTGGGSYEQYF.